Included here is one TCR beta chain sequence, with context. Antigen: not known. This specimen comes from a study of T cell responses to AZD1222 COVID-19 vaccine. Profiled with immunoSEQ multiplex PCR; TCRdb holds only in-frame clones, not every one. The data hold 90,000 to 120,000 clones, with about nine tenths observed a single time. The analysis combined second doses at about 4 or about 12 weeks. The study, taken as a whole, reports: Donors in the cohort were predominantly white British and more often female, and clonal diversity was possibly underestimated. Variant regions that are unmutated are reportedly the target of nearly half of spike-specific TCRs.

V shed 2 bases and J shed 2 bases, with 9 bases lying between them. From germline, CDR1 is LGHNA and CDR2 YSLEER. The CDR3 totals 14 residues. V and J are TRBV4-3 and TRBJ1-1, with D unclear. Sequenced material: peripheral blood, taken 28 days after the second AZD1222 dose. The sequence was obtained from an adult who received the AZD1222 COVID-19 vaccine. The CDR3 DNA sequence: TGCGCCAGCAGCCAATCGCGGGTAAACACTGAAGCTTTCTTT. This sequence encodes CASSQSRVNTEAFF.